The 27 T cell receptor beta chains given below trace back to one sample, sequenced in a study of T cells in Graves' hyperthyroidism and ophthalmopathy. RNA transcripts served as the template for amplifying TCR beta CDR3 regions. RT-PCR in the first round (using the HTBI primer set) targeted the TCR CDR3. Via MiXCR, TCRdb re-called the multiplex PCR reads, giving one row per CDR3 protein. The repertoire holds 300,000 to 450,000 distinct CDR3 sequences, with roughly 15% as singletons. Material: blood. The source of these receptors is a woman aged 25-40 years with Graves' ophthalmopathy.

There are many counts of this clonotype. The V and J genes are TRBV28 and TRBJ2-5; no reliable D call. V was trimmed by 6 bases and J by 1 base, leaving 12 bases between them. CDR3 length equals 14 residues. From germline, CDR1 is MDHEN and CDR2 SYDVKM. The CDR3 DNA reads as TGTGCCAGCAGCTACTTAAGGGCCCAAGAGACCCAGTACTTC. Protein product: CASSYLRAQETQYF.

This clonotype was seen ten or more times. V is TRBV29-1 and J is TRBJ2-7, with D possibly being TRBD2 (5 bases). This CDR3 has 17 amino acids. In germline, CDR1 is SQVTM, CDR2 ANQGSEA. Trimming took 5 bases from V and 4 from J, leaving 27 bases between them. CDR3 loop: CSVFGRRRLSGYYEQYF. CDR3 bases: TGCAGCGTTTTCGGTAGGAGAAGACTGTCGGGATATTACGAGCAGTACTTC.

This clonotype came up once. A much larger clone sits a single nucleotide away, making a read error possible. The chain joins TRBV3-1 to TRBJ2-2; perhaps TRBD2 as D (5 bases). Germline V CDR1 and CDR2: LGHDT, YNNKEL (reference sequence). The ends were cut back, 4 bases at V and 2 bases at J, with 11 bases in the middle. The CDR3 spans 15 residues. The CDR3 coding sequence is TGTGCCAGCAGCCGAATCCGGGGTAACACCGGGGAGCTGTTTTTT. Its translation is CASSRIRGNTGELFF.

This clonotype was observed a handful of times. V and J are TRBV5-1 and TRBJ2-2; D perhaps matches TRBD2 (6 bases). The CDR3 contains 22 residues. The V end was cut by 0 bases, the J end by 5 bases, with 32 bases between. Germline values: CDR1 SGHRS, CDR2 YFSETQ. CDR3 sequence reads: CASSLDGRTLAIVGDLTGELFF. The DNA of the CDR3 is TGCGCCAGCAGCTTGGACGGCAGAACACTAGCAATAGTAGGGGATTTAACCGGGGAGCTGTTTTTT.

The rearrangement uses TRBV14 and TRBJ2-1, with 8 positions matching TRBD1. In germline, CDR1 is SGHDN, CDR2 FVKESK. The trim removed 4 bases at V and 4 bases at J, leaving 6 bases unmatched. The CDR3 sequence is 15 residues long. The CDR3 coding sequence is TGTGCCAGCAGCCCCAGGGGGCGAGATTACAATGAGCAGTTCTTC. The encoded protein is CASSPRGRDYNEQFF.

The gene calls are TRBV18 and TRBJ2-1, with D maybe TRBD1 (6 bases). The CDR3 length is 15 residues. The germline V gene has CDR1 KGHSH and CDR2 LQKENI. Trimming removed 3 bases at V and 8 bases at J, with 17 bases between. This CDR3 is CASSPGQGRSYEQFF. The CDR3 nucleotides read TGTGCCAGCTCACCGGGGCAGGGGCGTTCATATGAGCAGTTCTTC.

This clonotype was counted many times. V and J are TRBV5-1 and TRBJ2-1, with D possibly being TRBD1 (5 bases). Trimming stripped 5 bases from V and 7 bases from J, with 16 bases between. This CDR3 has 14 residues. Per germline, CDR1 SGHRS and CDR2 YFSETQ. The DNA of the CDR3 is TGCGCCAGCAGAACACAAGGGGCGCTGAATGAGCAGTTCTTC. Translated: CASRTQGALNEQFF.

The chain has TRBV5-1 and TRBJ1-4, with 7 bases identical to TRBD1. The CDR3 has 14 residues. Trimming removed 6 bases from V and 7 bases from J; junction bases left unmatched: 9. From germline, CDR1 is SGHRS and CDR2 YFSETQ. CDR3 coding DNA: TGCGCCAGCACCCCGGGTAGGGGGCGTGAAAAACTGTTTTTT. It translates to CASTPGRGREKLFF.

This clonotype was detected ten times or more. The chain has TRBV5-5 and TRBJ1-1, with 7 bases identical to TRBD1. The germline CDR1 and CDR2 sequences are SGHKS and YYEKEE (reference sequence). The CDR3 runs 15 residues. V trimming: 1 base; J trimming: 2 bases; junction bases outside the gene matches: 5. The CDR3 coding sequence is TGTGCCAGCAGCTTGCTCGGACAGGCAAACACTGAAGCTTTCTTT. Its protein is CASSLLGQANTEAFF.

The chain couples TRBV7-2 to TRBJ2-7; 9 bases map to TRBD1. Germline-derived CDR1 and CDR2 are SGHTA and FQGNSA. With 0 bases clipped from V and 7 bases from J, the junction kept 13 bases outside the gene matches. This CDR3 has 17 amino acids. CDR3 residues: CASSLAPPGTGNYEQYF. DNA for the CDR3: TGTGCCAGCAGCTTAGCTCCCCCGGGGACAGGGAATTATGAGCAGTACTTC.

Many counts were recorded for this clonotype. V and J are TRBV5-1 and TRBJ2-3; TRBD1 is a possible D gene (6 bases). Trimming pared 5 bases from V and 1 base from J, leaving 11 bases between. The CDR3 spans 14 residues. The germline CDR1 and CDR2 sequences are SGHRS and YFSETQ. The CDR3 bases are TGCGCCAGCAGGGCGGACAGCCGCACAGATACGCAGTATTTT. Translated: CASRADSRTDTQYF.

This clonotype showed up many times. The CDR3 is CAWTSTGTGNQPQHF. The CDR3 nucleotides read TGTGCCTGGACCTCTACCGGGACAGGGAATCAGCCCCAGCATTTT. This chain joins TRBV30 and TRBJ1-5; 9 nucleotides align to TRBD1. CDR3 length: 15 amino acids. CDR1 is GTSNPN, CDR2 SVGIG, per germline (reference sequence). V trimming: 4 bases; J trimming: 4 bases; junction bases outside the gene matches: 8.

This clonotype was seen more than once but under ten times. The CDR3 coding sequence is TGTGCCAGTAGTTTACGGGGGGGATTCGGTAATGAGCAGTTCTTC. This codes for CASSLRGGFGNEQFF. This chain joins TRBV19 and TRBJ2-1; 8 bases fit TRBD2. J lost 7 bases, V lost 5 bases, and 10 bases had no gene match. Germline-derived CDR1 and CDR2 are LNHDA and SQIVND (reference sequence). The CDR3 is made up of 15 amino acids.

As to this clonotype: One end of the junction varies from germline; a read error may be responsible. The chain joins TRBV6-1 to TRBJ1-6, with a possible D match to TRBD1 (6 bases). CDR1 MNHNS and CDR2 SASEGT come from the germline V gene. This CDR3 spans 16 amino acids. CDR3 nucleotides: TGTGCCAGCAGTATCCAACAGGGCTCCTATAATTCACCCCTCCGCTTT. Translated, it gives CASSIQQGSYNSPLRF.

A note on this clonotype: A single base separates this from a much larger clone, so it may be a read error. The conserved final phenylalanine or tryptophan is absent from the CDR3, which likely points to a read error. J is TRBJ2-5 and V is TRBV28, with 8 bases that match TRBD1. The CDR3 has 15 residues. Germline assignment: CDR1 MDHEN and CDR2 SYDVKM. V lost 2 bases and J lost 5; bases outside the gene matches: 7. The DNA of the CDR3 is TGTGCCAGCAGTTTACAGGGGGCCCTGTCGGAGACCCAGTACCTC. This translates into CASSLQGALSETQYL.

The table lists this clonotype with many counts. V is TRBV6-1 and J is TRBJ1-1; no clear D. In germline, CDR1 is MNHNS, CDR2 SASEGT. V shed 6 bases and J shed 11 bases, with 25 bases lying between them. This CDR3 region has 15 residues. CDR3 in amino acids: CASSPGEPGFDRAFF. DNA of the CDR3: TGTGCCAGCAGCCCCGGAGAGCCGGGTTTTGATCGGGCTTTCTTT.

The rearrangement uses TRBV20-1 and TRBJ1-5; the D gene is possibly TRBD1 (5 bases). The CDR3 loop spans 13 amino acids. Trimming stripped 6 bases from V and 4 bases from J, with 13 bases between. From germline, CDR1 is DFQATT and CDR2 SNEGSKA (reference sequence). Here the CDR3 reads CSAGGDSNQPQHF. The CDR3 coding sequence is TGCAGTGCCGGGGGTGATTCAAATCAGCCCCAGCATTTT.

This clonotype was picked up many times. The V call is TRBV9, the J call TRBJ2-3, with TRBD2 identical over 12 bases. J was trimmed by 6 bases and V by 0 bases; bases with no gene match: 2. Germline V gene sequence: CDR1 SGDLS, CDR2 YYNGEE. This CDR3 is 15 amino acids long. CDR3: CASSVVGLAGDTQYF. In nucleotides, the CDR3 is TGTGCCAGCAGCGTAGTAGGACTAGCGGGGGATACGCAGTATTTT.

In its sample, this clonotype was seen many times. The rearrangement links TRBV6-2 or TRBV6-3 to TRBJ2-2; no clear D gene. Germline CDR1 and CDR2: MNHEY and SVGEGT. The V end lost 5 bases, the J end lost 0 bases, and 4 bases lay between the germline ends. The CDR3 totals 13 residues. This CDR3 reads CASSKTNTGELFF. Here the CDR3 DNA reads TGTGCCAGCAGTAAGACGAACACCGGGGAGCTGTTTTTT.

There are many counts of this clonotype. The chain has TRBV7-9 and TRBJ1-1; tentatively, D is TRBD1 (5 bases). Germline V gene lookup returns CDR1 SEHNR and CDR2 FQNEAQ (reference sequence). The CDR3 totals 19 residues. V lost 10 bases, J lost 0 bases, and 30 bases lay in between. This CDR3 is CATARAAGAGITLNTEAFF. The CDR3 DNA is TGTGCCACCGCCCGAGCCGCTGGGGCGGGGATAACTTTGAACACTGAAGCTTTCTTT.

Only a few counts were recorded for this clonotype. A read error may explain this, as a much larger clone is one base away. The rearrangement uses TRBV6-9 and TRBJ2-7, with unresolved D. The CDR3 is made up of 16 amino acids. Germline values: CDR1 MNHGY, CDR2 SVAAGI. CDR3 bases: TGTGCCGGCAGTTTCTTAGGGTTGGGTAGCTCCTACGAGCAGTACTTC. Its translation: CAGSFLGLGSSYEQYF.

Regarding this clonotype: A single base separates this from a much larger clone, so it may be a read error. CDR3 region: CTSSLKWETQYF. The CDR3 bases are TGTACCAGCAGCTTAAAATGGGAGACCCAGTACTTC. This chain uses TRBV7-2 with TRBJ2-5; D is unclear. CDR1 is SGHTA and CDR2 is FQGNSA in the germline V gene. The CDR3 extends over 12 amino acids. V lost 2 bases, J lost 5 bases, and 6 bases lay in between.

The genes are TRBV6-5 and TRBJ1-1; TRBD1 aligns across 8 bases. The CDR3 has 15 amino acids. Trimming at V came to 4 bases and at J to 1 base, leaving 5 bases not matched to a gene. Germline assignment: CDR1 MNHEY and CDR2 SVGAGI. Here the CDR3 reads CASSCSDRANTEAFF. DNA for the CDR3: TGTGCCAGCAGTTGCTCGGACAGGGCGAACACTGAAGCTTTCTTT.

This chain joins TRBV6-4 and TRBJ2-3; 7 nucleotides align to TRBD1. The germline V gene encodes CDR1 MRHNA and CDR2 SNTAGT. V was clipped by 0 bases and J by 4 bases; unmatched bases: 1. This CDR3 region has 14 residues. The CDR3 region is CASSDSRGSDTQYF. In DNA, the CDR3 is TGTGCCAGCAGTGACTCCAGGGGGTCAGATACGCAGTATTTT.

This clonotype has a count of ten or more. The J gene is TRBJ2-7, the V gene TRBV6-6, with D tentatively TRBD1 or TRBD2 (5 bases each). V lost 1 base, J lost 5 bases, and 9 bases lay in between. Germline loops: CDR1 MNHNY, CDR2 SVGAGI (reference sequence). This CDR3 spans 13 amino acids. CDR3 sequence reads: CASSYWDADEQYF. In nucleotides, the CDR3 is TGTGCCAGCAGTTACTGGGACGCCGACGAGCAGTACTTC.

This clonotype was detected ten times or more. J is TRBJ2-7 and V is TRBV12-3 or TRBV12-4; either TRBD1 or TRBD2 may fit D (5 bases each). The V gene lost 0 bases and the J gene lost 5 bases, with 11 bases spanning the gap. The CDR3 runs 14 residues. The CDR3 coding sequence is TGTGCCAGCAGTTTAGCTACCCGGGGCGACGAGCAGTACTTC. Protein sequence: CASSLATRGDEQYF.

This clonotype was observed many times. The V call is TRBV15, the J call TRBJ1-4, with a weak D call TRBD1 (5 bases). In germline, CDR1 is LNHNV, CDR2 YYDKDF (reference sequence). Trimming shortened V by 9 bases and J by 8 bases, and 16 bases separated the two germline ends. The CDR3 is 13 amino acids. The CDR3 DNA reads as TGTGCCACTAGACGGGGGTCGGCGGAAAAACTGTTTTTT. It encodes CATRRGSAEKLFF.